This entry concerns a single TCR beta chain. Trimming stripped 4 bases from V and 3 bases from J, with 9 bases between. CDR1 and CDR2 from the germline V gene are SGHTA and FQGTGA. There are 13 residues in the CDR3. This sample stems from a study of early T cells in non-severe SARS-CoV-2 infection. Unique molecular identifiers were added to individual cDNA molecules. TCRdb re-called the 5' RACE reads through MiXCR, storing one row per CDR3 protein. The repertoire includes 65,000 to 85,000 distinct CDR3 sequences, 8% to 10% of them detected once, and 15% sits in the top ten. This sequence originates from an adult who was a healthcare worker with PCR-confirmed SARS-CoV-2 infection or an uninfected control (not recorded which). Material: whole blood, obtained at baseline. The rearrangement uses TRBV7-3 and TRBJ2-5; D is ambiguous. CDR3 coding DNA: TGTGCCAGCAGCTGGTACGAAAAAGAGACCCAGTACTTC. Its translation: CASSWYEKETQYF.